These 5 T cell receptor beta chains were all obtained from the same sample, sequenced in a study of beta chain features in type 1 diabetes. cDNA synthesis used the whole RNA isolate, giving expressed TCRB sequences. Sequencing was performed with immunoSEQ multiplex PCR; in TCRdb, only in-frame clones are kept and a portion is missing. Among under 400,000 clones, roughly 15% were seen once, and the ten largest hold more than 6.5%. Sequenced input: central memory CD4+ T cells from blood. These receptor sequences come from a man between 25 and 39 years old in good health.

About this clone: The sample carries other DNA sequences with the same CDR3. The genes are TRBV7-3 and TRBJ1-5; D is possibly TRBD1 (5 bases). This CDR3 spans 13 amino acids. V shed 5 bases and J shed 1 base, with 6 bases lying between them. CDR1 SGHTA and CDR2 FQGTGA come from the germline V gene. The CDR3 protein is CASSRGSNQPQHF. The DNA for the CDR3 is TGTGCCAGCAGCAGGGGAAGCAATCAGCCCCAGCATTTT. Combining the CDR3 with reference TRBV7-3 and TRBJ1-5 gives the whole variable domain GAGVSQTPSNKVTEKGKYVELRCDPISGHTALYWYRQSLGQGPEFLIYFQGTGAADDSGLPNDRFFAVRPEGSVSTLKIQRTERGDSAVYLCASSRGSNQPQHFGDGTRLSIL.

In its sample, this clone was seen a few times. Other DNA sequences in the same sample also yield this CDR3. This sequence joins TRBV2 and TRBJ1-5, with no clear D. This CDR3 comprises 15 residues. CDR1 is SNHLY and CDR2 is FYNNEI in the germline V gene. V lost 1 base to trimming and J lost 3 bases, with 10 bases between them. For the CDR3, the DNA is TGTGCCAGCAGTGAAGGGAGGGTAAACAATCAGCCCCAGCATTTT. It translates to CASSEGRVNNQPQHF.

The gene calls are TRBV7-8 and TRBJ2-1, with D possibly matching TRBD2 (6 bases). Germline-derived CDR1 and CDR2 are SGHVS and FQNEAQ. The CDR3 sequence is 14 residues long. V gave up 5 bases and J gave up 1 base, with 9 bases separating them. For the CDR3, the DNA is TGTGCCAGCAGCCGGGACTCGTCCTACAATGAGCAGTTCTTC. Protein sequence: CASSRDSSYNEQFF.

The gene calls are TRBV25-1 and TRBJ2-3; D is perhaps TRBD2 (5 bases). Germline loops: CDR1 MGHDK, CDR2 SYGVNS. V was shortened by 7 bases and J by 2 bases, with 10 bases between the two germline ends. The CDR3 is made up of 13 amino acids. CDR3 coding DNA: TGTGCCAGCAAACGGACTTTCACAGATACGCAGTATTTT. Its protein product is CASKRTFTDTQYF.

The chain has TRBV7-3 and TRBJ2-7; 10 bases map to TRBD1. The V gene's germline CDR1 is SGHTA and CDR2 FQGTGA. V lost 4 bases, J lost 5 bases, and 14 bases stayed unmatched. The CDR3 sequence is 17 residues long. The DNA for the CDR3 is TGTGCCAGCAGCTACGGACCGGGACAGGGGTCTCCCCACGAGCAGTACGTC. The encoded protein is CASSYGPGQGSPHEQYV.